These T cell receptor beta chains were read from a single sample in a study of beta chain features in type 1 diabetes. Repertoires were generated with immunoSEQ multiplex PCR, while TCRdb's copy carries only in-frame clones and drops some. Found here are 250,000 to 300,000 clones, around 24% of them singletons; the top ten hold approximately 0.011%. The sample taken for sequencing was naive CD4+ T cells from blood. The receptors were gathered from a woman aged 25-40 years with type 1 diabetes. Each CDR3 is given with its conserved first and last residue. Fields, in order: V gene, J gene, D gene, clone size, CDR3 DNA, CDR3 protein. The D gene is left open where the match is weak. Clone size is not always given. Where it is, it says once, few, many or a class for expanded clones.

V gene: TRBV28; J gene: TRBJ2-5; D gene: .; clone size: .; CDR3 DNA: TGTGCCAGCAGCCCTGGGGGGAGTAGGGAGACCCAGTACTTC; CDR3 protein: CASSPGGSRETQYF
V gene: TRBV29-1; J gene: TRBJ2-1; D gene: .; clone size: .; CDR3 DNA: TGCAGCGTGGATATAGGCTCTAGCTCCTACAATGAGCAGTTCTTC; CDR3 protein: CSVDIGSSSYNEQFF
V gene: TRBV15; J gene: TRBJ2-3; D gene: TRBD2; clone size: .; CDR3 DNA: TGTGCCACCAGCAGAGGGACTAGCGGCACAGATACGCAGTATTTT; CDR3 protein: CATSRGTSGTDTQYF
V gene: TRBV25-1; J gene: TRBJ2-1; D gene: TRBD2; clone size: .; CDR3 DNA: TGTGCCAGCAGTGAATATAAGTGGGAGGGCTACAATGAGCAGTTCTTC; CDR3 protein: CASSEYKWEGYNEQFF
V gene: TRBV19; J gene: TRBJ1-1; D gene: .; clone size: .; CDR3 DNA: TGTGCCAGTAGTGAGTGGACTGAAGCTTTCTTT; CDR3 protein: CASSEWTEAFF
V gene: TRBV4-2; J gene: TRBJ2-7; D gene: .; clone size: .; CDR3 DNA: TGTGCCAGCAGCCAAGGCGTCACAGAGCTTTACGAGCAGTACTTC; CDR3 protein: CASSQGVTELYEQYF
V gene: TRBV6-5; J gene: TRBJ2-3; D gene: TRBD2; clone size: few; CDR3 DNA: TGTGCCAGCAGTTACTCGACTAGCGCCAACACAGATACGCAGTATTTT; CDR3 protein: CASSYSTSANTDTQYF
V gene: TRBV27; J gene: TRBJ2-1; D gene: .; clone size: .; CDR3 DNA: TGTGCCAGCAGTTGGAAGGGACTTTTCAATGAGCAGTTCTTC; CDR3 protein: CASSWKGLFNEQFF
V gene: TRBV19; J gene: TRBJ2-5; D gene: TRBD1; clone size: few; CDR3 DNA: TGTGCCAGTAGTACCGCAGGGGGCCGGGAGACCCAGTACTTC; CDR3 protein: CASSTAGGRETQYF
V gene: TRBV20-1; J gene: TRBJ2-7; D gene: .; clone size: .; CDR3 DNA: TGCAGTGCTAGGAGGTACGAGCAGTACTTC; CDR3 protein: CSARRYEQYF
V gene: TRBV7-9; J gene: TRBJ1-2; D gene: .; clone size: .; CDR3 DNA: TGTGCCAGCAGCCCCGGGGGGGGCGGCTACACCTTC; CDR3 protein: CASSPGGGGYTF
V gene: TRBV9; J gene: TRBJ2-1; D gene: .; clone size: .; CDR3 DNA: TGTGCCAGCAGCCTCGACTCGTCGCTTGGTGAGCAGTTCTTC; CDR3 protein: CASSLDSSLGEQFF
V gene: TRBV29-1; J gene: TRBJ2-5; D gene: .; clone size: few; CDR3 DNA: TGCAGCGTTGGGAGACGCCAAGGAGAGACCCAGTACTTC; CDR3 protein: CSVGRRQGETQYF
V gene: TRBV29-1; J gene: TRBJ2-2; D gene: TRBD2; clone size: .; CDR3 DNA: TGCAGCGGTGGGGGGGGACTCACCACCGGGGAGCTGTTTTTT; CDR3 protein: CSGGGGLTTGELFF
V gene: TRBV2; J gene: TRBJ2-4; D gene: .; clone size: .; CDR3 DNA: TGTGCCAGCAGTGTGCGGGGTAGGCAGTACTTC; CDR3 protein: CASSVRGRQYF
V gene: TRBV7-9; J gene: TRBJ2-1; D gene: TRBD1; clone size: few; CDR3 DNA: TGTGCCAGCAGCTTAGGTGTACAGGGGGCGAGGGATGAGCAGTTCTTC; CDR3 protein: CASSLGVQGARDEQFF
V gene: TRBV30; J gene: TRBJ1-5; D gene: .; clone size: .; CDR3 DNA: TGTGCCTGGAGTGTCGCGGGAAATCAGCCCCAGCATTTT; CDR3 protein: CAWSVAGNQPQHF
V gene: TRBV18; J gene: TRBJ2-5; D gene: .; clone size: few; CDR3 DNA: TGTGCCAGCTCTCCAGGTCGCGCCCAAGAGACCCAGTACTTC; CDR3 protein: CASSPGRAQETQYF
V gene: TRBV7-3; J gene: TRBJ2-1; D gene: TRBD2; clone size: few; CDR3 DNA: TGTGCCAGCAGCTTCGGACTAGCGGGAGACAATGAGCAGTTCTTC; CDR3 protein: CASSFGLAGDNEQFF
V gene: TRBV5-1; J gene: TRBJ2-3; D gene: TRBD2; clone size: few; CDR3 DNA: TGCGCCAGCAGCCCCACCCCGGGAGGGAGTCCAGATACGCAGTATTTT; CDR3 protein: CASSPTPGGSPDTQYF
V gene: TRBV7-3; J gene: TRBJ2-1; D gene: .; clone size: .; CDR3 DNA: TGTGCCAGCAGCCTTGCGTCGTTAGATGAGCAGTTCTTC; CDR3 protein: CASSLASLDEQFF
V gene: TRBV27; J gene: TRBJ2-1; D gene: .; clone size: once; CDR3 DNA: TGTGCCAGCAGTTTGCGACCCGGGGACTACAATGAGCAGTTCTTC; CDR3 protein: CASSLRPGDYNEQFF
V gene: TRBV4-1; J gene: TRBJ1-1; D gene: TRBD1; clone size: few; CDR3 DNA: TGCGCCAGCAGCTCGACAGGGGGCCGCAACACTGAAGCTTTCTTT; CDR3 protein: CASSSTGGRNTEAFF